These T cell receptor beta chains were read from a single sample in a study of spatial heterogeneity in lung cancer. In TCRdb, the 5' RACE reads were re-called with MiXCR into one record per CDR3 protein. The sample consists of about 3,800 distinct CDR3 sequences, roughly 8% of them appearing once. The sample here was PBMCs, taken at surgery. These receptor sequences come from a female donor with early-stage non-small cell lung cancer. Both conserved end residues are part of each CDR3. Each record gives: J gene, V gene, clone size, D gene, CDR3 DNA, CDR3 protein. D genes are given only for firm matches. Rows may omit the clone size; those that give it use once, few, many or a size class.

>TRBJ2-7|TRBV11-2|medium-sized|.
TGTGCCAGCAGTCCACTCAGCGATCCCTACGAGCAGTACTTC
CASSPLSDPYEQYF
>TRBJ2-7|TRBV6-2/TRBV6-3|many|TRBD1
TGTGCCAGCATTTCCAACCCGGCCGGCGGGACAGGGCTTTACTACGAGCAGTACTTC
CASISNPAGGTGLYYEQYF
>TRBJ2-5|TRBV10-3|medium-sized|TRBD2
TGTGCCATCAGACCCGGACTAGCGGGGGGCAGGGAGACCCAGTACTTC
CAIRPGLAGGRETQYF
>TRBJ2-4|TRBV29-1|many|TRBD1
TGCGGCGGGGAGACAGGGGAGTACATTCAGTACTTC
CGGETGEYIQYF
>TRBJ2-1|TRBV6-1|few|.
TGTGCCAGCAAAATCCCCAATGAGCAGTTCTTC
CASKIPNEQFF
>TRBJ2-5|TRBV20-1|many|TRBD2
TGCAGTGCTGGCGCGGGGGCCCAGTACTTC
CSAGAGAQYF
>TRBJ2-7|TRBV6-6|many|TRBD1
TGTGCCAGCAGTTACCAGAGGGGACAGTTTGACGAGCAGTACTTC
CASSYQRGQFDEQYF
>TRBJ2-1|TRBV24-1|many|TRBD1
TGTGCCACCAGTGAGTCACAGGGGGATGAGCAGTTCTTC
CATSESQGDEQFF
>TRBJ2-1|TRBV7-6|medium-sized|TRBD1
TGTGCCAGCAGCCCCCAGGGGGAACTCTACAATGAGCAGTTCTTC
CASSPQGELYNEQFF
>TRBJ1-2|TRBV7-9|medium-sized|TRBD1
TGTGCCAGCAGCCCCCAGGGGGCGTATGGCTACACCTTC
CASSPQGAYGYTF
>TRBJ2-3|TRBV6-2/TRBV6-3|many|TRBD2
TGTGCCAGCAGATACCAGCGGGGGGCCAGCACAGATACGCAGTATTTT
CASRYQRGASTDTQYF
>TRBJ2-7|TRBV13|many|TRBD1
TGTGCCAGCAGTTCGAATCCACGGGACAGCGCCCACGAGCAGTACTTC
CASSSNPRDSAHEQYF
>TRBJ2-1|TRBV29-1|.|.
TGCAGCGTCCTAGGGTCGGGGGCCTACAATGAGCAGTTCTTC
CSVLGSGAYNEQFF
>TRBJ1-1|TRBV5-1|medium-sized|.
TGCGCCAGCAGTTCCGACAGGACCAACACTGAAGCTTTCTTT
CASSSDRTNTEAFF
>TRBJ1-5|TRBV7-2|.|.
TGTGCCAGCAGCTTTACAGGGTCCAATCAGCCCCAGCATTTT
CASSFTGSNQPQHF
>TRBJ2-7|TRBV27|medium-sized|TRBD1
TGTGCCAGCAGCCCTACCTGGACAGGGATCTCCTACGAGCAGTACTTC
CASSPTWTGISYEQYF
>TRBJ2-5|TRBV28|many|TRBD2
TGTGCCAGCAGTTCCAAGCGGGGGGCTGGGGAGACCCAGTACTTC
CASSSKRGAGETQYF
>TRBJ2-3|TRBV7-2|medium-sized|.
TGTGCCAGCAGCTTAGCGCGGCGGGATACGCAGTATTTT
CASSLARRDTQYF
>TRBJ2-1|TRBV27|many|TRBD2
TGTGCCAGCAGTTATTCCCCACGGGGGGGGTCCAATGAGCAGTTCTTC
CASSYSPRGGSNEQFF
>TRBJ2-5|TRBV27|medium-sized|.
TGTGCCAGCAGTTTCCGGGGGCAAGAGACCCAGTACTTC
CASSFRGQETQYF
>TRBJ2-2|TRBV7-2|few|.
TGTGCCAGCAGCTTAAACTCGGGGAGGGGGGAGCTGTTTTTT
CASSLNSGRGELFF
>TRBJ1-2|TRBV11-2|many|.
TGTGCCAGCAGCTTCAGGTCCGGTGGGGGCTACACCTTC
CASSFRSGGGYTF
>TRBJ2-2|TRBV5-4|few|.
TGTGCCAGCAGCCGGACACCCGACGGGGAGCTGTTTTTT
CASSRTPDGELFF
>TRBJ2-1|TRBV7-2|many|TRBD2
TGTGCCAGCAGCTTAGGTAGCGGGGGTTCCTCCTACAATGAGCAGTTCTTC
CASSLGSGGSSYNEQFF
>TRBJ2-1|TRBV20-1|.|.
TGCAGTGCTTCGGATTCCGGGACCCCTCCTGGTGAGCAGTTCTTC
CSASDSGTPPGEQFF
>TRBJ1-5|TRBV30|many|.
TGTGCCTGGAGTGTAGATCAGAATCAGCCCCAGCATTTT
CAWSVDQNQPQHF
>TRBJ1-6|TRBV6-5|few|TRBD1
TGTGCCAGCAGTAATTCAGGGGGCGGTTCACCCCTCCACTTT
CASSNSGGGSPLHF
>TRBJ2-1|TRBV20-1|.|TRBD1
TGCAGTGCTATAGGACGGGACAGAAACAATGAGCAGTTCTTC
CSAIGRDRNNEQFF
>TRBJ1-1|TRBV27|many|.
TGTGCCAGCAGTTGGCGGGGGGGATCTTGGGGCACTGAAGCTTTCTTT
CASSWRGGSWGTEAFF
>TRBJ2-2|TRBV29-1|many|.
TGCAGCGCCGGGACGGATGATGCGAACACCGGGGAGCTGTTTTTT
CSAGTDDANTGELFF
>TRBJ2-7|TRBV4-2|medium-sized|TRBD2
TGTGCCAGCAGCCAAGTTCCTGGGACTAGCTACGAGCAGTACTTC
CASSQVPGTSYEQYF
>TRBJ2-3|TRBV2|few|.
TGTGCCAGCAGTGAAACGACCAAAACAGATACGCAGTATTTT
CASSETTKTDTQYF
>TRBJ2-7|TRBV6-1|medium-sized|.
TGTGCCAGCAGTGTTCCCCCCTTCGATCACTCCAGGTCCTACGAGCAGTACTTC
CASSVPPFDHSRSYEQYF
>TRBJ2-3|TRBV29-1|many|.
TGCAGCGTTGGGCTGCCCGATACGCAGTATTTT
CSVGLPDTQYF
>TRBJ1-2|TRBV7-2|many|.
TGTGCCAGCAACCCCGGCGGGGTGGACTATGGCTACACCTTC
CASNPGGVDYGYTF
>TRBJ1-1|TRBV7-2|few|.
TGTGCCAGCAGCTTACAACAGCAGAACACTGAAGCTTTCTTT
CASSLQQQNTEAFF
>TRBJ2-7|TRBV10-3|medium-sized|.
TGTGCCACGAAACAGGGAGCATCCGAGCAGTACTTC
CATKQGASEQYF
>TRBJ1-6|TRBV5-1|few|.
TGCGCCAGCAGCTTAGAGGGACAACCGTCCGCTTCACCCCTCCACTTT
CASSLEGQPSASPLHF
>TRBJ2-5|TRBV18|few|.
TGTGCCAGCTCACCCTACGGGGGCGGTCAAGAGACCCAGTACTTC
CASSPYGGGQETQYF
>TRBJ2-5|TRBV12-3/TRBV12-4|.|.
TGTGCCAGCAGTCGCCCGCCGGGACGGGAGACCCAGTACTTC
CASSRPPGRETQYF
>TRBJ2-7|TRBV6-2/TRBV6-3|many|TRBD2
TGTGCCAGCAGATTAGCGGGGTCCTCCTACGAGCAGTACTTC
CASRLAGSSYEQYF
>TRBJ2-3|TRBV9|.|TRBD2
TGTGCCAGCAGCCTCCAAGGTCCGGTGATGGGACTAGCAGTTGATACGCAGTATTTT
CASSLQGPVMGLAVDTQYF
>TRBJ2-6|TRBV30|many|TRBD1
TGTGCCTGGAGTGTCCGGACAGGGATTGGGGCCAACGTCCTGACTTTC
CAWSVRTGIGANVLTF
>TRBJ2-3|TRBV19|.|TRBD1
TGTGCCAGTAGTACCGACAGGGGTCATACAGATACGCAGTATTTT
CASSTDRGHTDTQYF